This record covers a single TCR beta chain. The data originate from a study of T cell responses to AZD1222 COVID-19 vaccine. The protocol was immunoSEQ multiplex PCR, while the TCRdb copy is restricted to in-frame clones and leaves out a portion. The repertoire holds under 130,000 clones, about 92% seen once, with about 1.2% in the top ten. This CDR3 is 16 amino acids long. Between the trimmed V and J ends, which lost 1 base and 5 bases, there was a span of 15 bases. CDR1 and CDR2 (germline): LGHDT, YNNKEL (reference sequence). The sample consisted of peripheral blood, taken on day 0 of AZD1222 vaccination. The receptor was derived from an adult in good health. V usage is TRBV3-1 (or the pseudogene TRBV3-2) and J usage is TRBJ2-1; a weak D match, TRBD1 (7 bases). The CDR3 DNA is TGTGCCAGCAGCCAAGGGAACAGGGGAGGCCACAATGAGCAGTTCTTC. Residues: CASSQGNRGGHNEQFF.